Listed below are T cell receptor beta chains from one sample, sequenced in a study of cytomegalovirus exposure and HLA in healthy donors. TCRdb's copy holds only in-frame clones and misses some; the assay was immunoSEQ multiplex PCR. This sample carries around 180,000 clones, 75% to 90% of them seen once, and the ten largest clones take 1%. The sequenced sample consisted of PBMCs. These receptors all come from a boy aged 2 to 10 in good health and CMV-seronegative. Both conserved end residues are trimmed from each CDR3. Each record gives: J gene, V gene, CDR3 protein.

>TRBJ2-5|TRBV5-4
ASSLAGTGGRETQY
>TRBJ2-7|TRBV7-2
ASSLARSSGALREQY
>TRBJ1-3|TRBV10-3
AISESAGNTIY
>TRBJ1-2|TRBV7-6
ASSLTGDYGYT
>TRBJ2-2|TRBV6-4
ASSDSEGRGGELF
>TRBJ1-1|TRBV5-4
ASSFEAQRNTEAF
>TRBJ1-5|TRBV28
ASTPGGNQPQH
>TRBJ2-7|TRBV5-1
ASSLDLGPYYEQY
>TRBJ1-6|TRBV18
ASSPSPGTGGSPLH
>TRBJ1-2|TRBV7-9
SSSLGSDSANYGYT
>TRBJ2-1|TRBV11-2
ASSLGQEYNEQF
>TRBJ1-2|TRBV5-1
ASSAGQGNYGYT
>TRBJ2-1|TRBV5-4
ASSSTLAVHNEQF
>TRBJ1-1|TRBV5-6
ASSFLGPEAF
>TRBJ1-2|TRBV6-5
ASSYGSDGYT
>TRBJ2-2|TRBV7-9
ASSSGDRERNTGELF
>TRBJ2-1|TRBV5-4
ASSLSGRKDEQF
>TRBJ2-5|TRBV18
ASSILPGQQETQY
>TRBJ1-5|TRBV30
AWSRGEGQPQH
>TRBJ1-1|TRBV2
ASIQACEAF
>TRBJ1-1|TRBV7-9
ASSPSPTGNTEAF
>TRBJ2-7|TRBV4-1
ASSPHQGGLSYEQY
>TRBJ2-1|TRBV28
ASSLDSRISDEQF
>TRBJ2-7|TRBV5-4
ASSLTSGSYEQY
>TRBJ2-1|TRBV4-1
ASSQLGQGFNEQF
>TRBJ1-1|TRBV19
ASSALRPGTGTTEAF
>TRBJ1-4|TRBV2
ASSQQGIANEKLF
>TRBJ1-6|TRBV5-1
ASSHSETSGHTNSPLH
>TRBJ2-3|TRBV9
ASSLRQGANTQY
>TRBJ2-2|TRBV2
ASRATGGGELF
>TRBJ2-1|TRBV12-5
ASGSILQGSSYNEQF
>TRBJ1-1|TRBV11-3
ASSRESGAEAF
>TRBJ2-1|TRBV5-1
ASSLGASGGQF
>TRBJ2-1|TRBV11-3
ASSLGSASGNEQF
>TRBJ1-1|TRBV28
ASSQTGMNTEAF
>TRBJ2-3|TRBV19
ASSIGRSTDTQY
>TRBJ2-1|TRBV2
ASSELAGLSSYNEQF
>TRBJ1-1|TRBV28
ASSSRQGAEAF
>TRBJ2-5|TRBV27
ASTRRAGTETQY
>TRBJ1-1|TRBV6-1
ASREDRVYTEAF
>TRBJ1-1|TRBV5-1
ASSLTGAENTEAF
>TRBJ2-1|TRBV6-4
ASSSGKDEQF
>TRBJ1-1|TRBV19
ASSPPPRMNTEAF
>TRBJ2-7|TRBV20-1
SARENREQY
>TRBJ2-1|TRBV5-8
ASSFLSGRALEQF
>TRBJ2-1|TRBV29-1
SVSSRTNNEQF
>TRBJ1-3|TRBV30
AGSGLWSGNTIY
>TRBJ2-6|TRBV14
ASSQDVGGGANVLT
>TRBJ1-6|TRBV19
ASSIEGYNSPLH
>TRBJ1-2|TRBV5-6
ASSSDRGYGYT
>TRBJ1-2|TRBV5-5
ASSPTGGDGYT
>TRBJ1-2|TRBV6-5
ASSAGTERNYGYT
>TRBJ1-1|TRBV18
ASSPSVQGGTEAF
>TRBJ2-2|TRBV6-1
ASAGRFSGELF
>TRBJ2-1|TRBV5-1
ASSPGPSRNEQF
>TRBJ2-7|TRBV27
ASSAQPGLAGGPYEQY
>TRBJ1-2|TRBV9
ASSVGGDYGYT
>TRBJ1-2|TRBV18
ASSPARGDLGYT
>TRBJ1-5|TRBV21-1
ASSKASRGRLGSPPQH
>TRBJ1-2|TRBV14
ASSQVSRDNYGYT